These 10 T cell receptor beta chains were sequenced from one sample in a study of T cell responses to AZD1222 COVID-19 vaccine. TCRdb's table, derived via immunoSEQ multiplex PCR, lists solely in-frame clones and lacks some. The sample has 130,000 to 150,000 clones; approximately 88% are singletons. Sequenced material: peripheral blood, taken on day 0 of AZD1222 vaccination. These receptors were taken from an adult in good health.

This rearrangement joins TRBV12-5 to TRBJ1-3; D gene ambiguous. In germline, CDR1 is LGHNT, CDR2 FRNRAP. V was pared by 2 bases and J by 3 bases, with 5 bases between. CDR3 length: 13 residues. The CDR3 DNA is TGTGCTAGTGGTTTGTACATTGGAAACACCATATATTTT. It specifies CASGLYIGNTIYF.

The chain uses TRBV3-1 (or the pseudogene TRBV3-2) and TRBJ2-5; D ambiguous. V was trimmed by 6 bases and J by 1 base, leaving 18 bases between them. Germline-derived CDR1 and CDR2 are LGHDT and YNNKEL (reference sequence). This CDR3 region has 16 residues. This CDR3 reads CASSPLPRVTQETQYF. CDR3 sequence (DNA): TGTGCCAGCAGTCCCCTTCCAAGGGTGACCCAAGAGACCCAGTACTTC.

V usage is TRBV30 and J usage is TRBJ1-5, with TRBD1 matching over 10 bases. Losses at the gene ends were 3 bases for V and 2 bases for J; bases not matched to a gene: 4. Germline V gene lookup returns CDR1 GTSNPN and CDR2 SVGIG (reference sequence). This CDR3 is 15 amino acids long. Here the CDR3 reads CAWSGTGAGNQPQHF. CDR3 in DNA: TGTGCCTGGAGCGGGACAGGGGCTGGCAATCAGCCCCAGCATTTT.

The gene calls are TRBV28 and TRBJ1-1, with no clear D. Germline values: CDR1 MDHEN, CDR2 SYDVKM. V gave up 5 bases and J gave up 1 base, with 8 bases separating them. The CDR3 has 13 amino acids. In DNA, the CDR3 is TGTGCCAGCAGTACGGCTACGAACACTGAAGCTTTCTTT. Translating gives CASSTATNTEAFF.

This chain links TRBV11-1 with TRBJ1-1, with D unresolved. This CDR3 is 14 amino acids long. Per germline, CDR1 SGHAT and CDR2 FQDESV (reference sequence). The germline V and J ends were trimmed by 3 bases and 2 bases, with 10 bases remaining between them. CDR3 residues: CASSLYRGNTEAFF. CDR3 bases: TGTGCCAGCAGCTTGTACAGAGGTAACACTGAAGCTTTCTTT.

The genes are TRBV30 and TRBJ1-5; the match to TRBD1 covers 10 bases. The CDR3 runs to 15 residues. CDR1 is GTSNPN and CDR2 is SVGIG in the germline V gene (reference sequence). Unmatched junction bases numbered 3, after V lost 2 bases and J lost 2 bases. CDR3 DNA sequence: TGTGCCTGGAGTTCCGGGACAGGGGGCAATCAGCCCCAGCATTTT. This encodes CAWSSGTGGNQPQHF.

V gene TRBV25-1 combines with J gene TRBJ2-7, with D possibly matching TRBD1 (5 bases). The germline V and J ends were trimmed by 4 bases and 0 bases, with 16 bases remaining between them. The CDR3 length is 16 residues. CDR1 is MGHDK and CDR2 is SYGVNS in the germline V gene. CDR3 sequence reads: CASSGWGNPSSYEQYF. The CDR3 coding sequence is TGTGCCAGCAGTGGGTGGGGCAACCCCAGCTCCTACGAGCAGTACTTC.

The CDR3 sequence: CASSFPSGGAETQYF. In DNA form, the CDR3 reads TGTGCCAGCAGCTTCCCTAGCGGGGGGGCTGAGACCCAGTACTTC. V is TRBV5-4 and J is TRBJ2-5; 12 nucleotides match TRBD2. Germline CDR1 SGHNT, CDR2 YYREEE (reference sequence). Trimming at V came to 2 bases and at J to 5 bases, leaving 4 bases not matched to a gene. The CDR3 has 15 residues.

The chain carries TRBV7-9 and TRBJ1-6; D unresolved. In germline, CDR1 is SEHNR, CDR2 FQNEAQ (reference sequence). This CDR3 contains 15 residues. The germline V and J ends were trimmed by 6 bases and 6 bases, with 15 bases remaining between them. CDR3 DNA: TGTGCCAGCAGTGGGTCGGCAGATTTTAATTCACCCCTCCACTTT. Translated, it gives CASSGSADFNSPLHF.

This clone was recorded a few times. This chain joins TRBV6-6 and TRBJ1-5; unclear D gene. Trimming shortened V by 6 bases and J by 6 bases, and 9 bases separated the two germline ends. The CDR3 covers 12 residues. CDR1 is MNHNY, CDR2 SVGAGI, per germline (reference sequence). DNA for the CDR3: TGTGCCAGCAGCTATCTTCGTCAGCCCCAGCATTTT. Protein product: CASSYLRQPQHF.